The source of this T cell receptor (beta chain) is a study of blood T cell repertoires in COVID-19 (dated by TCRdb to 2020 to 2021). Turning to the overall study: Samples covering the acute and convalescent phases of COVID-19 were provided by collaborators in the United States, Italy and Spain. The prospective study material was composed of cDNA or gDNA derived from T cells, B-cell-depleted T cells, or PBMCs. Deeply sampled blood TCRbeta repertoires from subjects exposed to, actively infected with, or recovered from COVID-19 were included in the dataset. A freely available public database, intended as a resource for researchers studying the immune response to SARS-CoV-2, is where the repertoires were released. The samples were drawn from two sources: the first 160 participants of the ongoing ImmuneRACE study, and fewer than 1,500 subjects contributed by 6 global collaborators. Nearly every sample came with metadata listing a de-identified subject ID, COVID-19 status, age in years and sex. Where available, HLA class I and class II types were obtained from metadata supplied by the sample provider rather than from assay-based typing. Results the study describes overall, beyond this receptor: Clinical and demographic metadata were provided uncurated, with the amount varying by source and participant.

About this clone itself: What antigen it recognizes has not been identified. The input lacks base qualities; no much larger clone sits a single base away.

Each collaborating institution followed its own protocols to collect whole blood in K2EDTA tubes. For TCRbeta analysis, collaborators shipped samples in one of three forms: frozen whole blood, isolated PBMCs, or DNA extracted from either of those sample types. V and J lose 2 bases and 0 bases, and a span of 5 bases separates them. From cysteine to phenylalanine, the CDR3 is 15 amino acids long. The CDR3 DNA has 45 bases and is translated from base 1. The CDR1 and CDR2 encoded by the germline V gene (reference sequence) are MNHEY and SMNVEV. TCRbeta CDR3 regions were amplified from genomic DNA by means of the immunoSEQ Assay, a bias-controlled multiplex PCR. The published analysis was carried out like this. Within the assay, amplification of reference gene primers was used to estimate how many nucleated cells each sample contained. Sequence reads were collapsed and filtered to measure the absolute abundance of every unique TCRbeta CDR3 rearrangement. For each sample, productive Simpson clonality was calculated by taking the square root of Simpson's diversity index across productive rearrangements. TCRdb limited this immuneACCESS table to in-frame rearrangements with V and J called. A share of clones is missing; checked studies link under half to unresolved V genes, and the rest is unexplained. That table gives V, J and clone size, and the DNA gave D and trimming. The sample table contains 100,000 to 150,000 clones; only one count was recorded for 85% to 90% of them. 25% to 30% of the sample belongs to the ten largest clones.

The rearrangement joined TRBV27 to TRBJ1-6; no D segment can be confidently identified. The clonotype was recovered from a woman between 65 and 79 years old with acute or convalescent COVID-19. The sample taken for sequencing was peripheral blood. The DNA sequence is as follows: TGTGCCAGCAGTTTAGGGAGCTCCTATAATTCACCCCTCCACTTT. Its amino acids are CASSLGSSYNSPLHF.